These 16 T cell receptor beta chains share one sample of origin, sequenced in a study of technical replicates of blood from a few donors. Sequenced by immunoSEQ multiplex PCR; TCRdb stores in-frame clones only, minus some. The sample includes about 62,000 clones, roughly 86% of them seen just once. Sequencing used PBMCs. The receptor source for this set is a human donor in good health. Some clones in this sample may be carry-over from other donors' samples.

V gene TRBV2 combines with J gene TRBJ1-6, with D possibly being TRBD1 (5 bases). V dropped 9 bases and J dropped 7 bases, with 19 bases sitting between them. CDR3 length equals 15 residues. Germline V gene lookup returns CDR1 SNHLY and CDR2 FYNNEI. CDR3 bases: TGTGCCAGTGGGGCTGGGCCCCTGGGGAATTCACCCCTCCACTTT. This sequence encodes CASGAGPLGNSPLHF. Full variable domain (outside the CDR3, taken from reference TRBV2 and TRBJ1-6): EPEVTQTPSHQVTQMGQEVILRCVPISNHLYFYWYRQILGQKVEFLVSFYNNEISEKSEIFDDQFSVERPDGSNFTLKIRSTKLEDSAMYFCASGAGPLGNSPLHFGNGTRLTVT.

The gene calls are TRBV7-2 and TRBJ2-5; possibly TRBD1 for D (5 bases). Deletions cut 5 bases from V and 2 bases from J, with 15 bases between. The CDR3 contains 15 residues. Germline CDR1 is SGHTA and CDR2 is FQGNSA. The CDR3 here is CASSQSLAGQETQYF. The CDR3 DNA reads as TGTGCCAGCAGCCAATCCTTAGCAGGGCAAGAGACCCAGTACTTC. The whole variable domain, remainder taken from reference TRBV7-2 and TRBJ2-5, is GAGVSQSPSNKVTEKGKDVELRCDPISGHTALYWYRQSLGQGLEFLIYFQGNSAPDKSGLPSDRFSAERTGGSVSTLTIQRTQQEDSAVYLCASSQSLAGQETQYFGPGTRLLVL.

The chain links TRBV19 to TRBJ2-7; D might be TRBD2 (5 bases). This CDR3 comprises 15 residues. Germline CDR1 is LNHDA and CDR2 is SQIVND (reference sequence). Trimming took off 3 bases at V and 0 bases at J, with 12 bases between the two ends. The DNA of the CDR3 is TGTGCCAGTAGTATCTCGGGAATCAACTCCTACGAGCAGTACTTC. This encodes CASSISGINSYEQYF.

The chain recombines TRBV11-3 with TRBJ2-3; TRBD2 matches at 9 bases. Germline V lookup: CDR1 SGHNT, CDR2 YENEEA. There are 16 residues in the CDR3. The V segment lost 5 bases and the J segment 2 bases; nucleotides outside the gene matches: 8. The chain's CDR3 is CASSVRGLANTDTQYF. In nucleotides, the CDR3 is TGTGCCAGCAGCGTCCGGGGACTAGCAAACACAGATACGCAGTATTTT.

This clone was picked up a small number of times. This sequence joins TRBV29-1 and TRBJ1-1; D is ambiguous. V lost 7 bases and J 10 bases, leaving 16 bases between the germline ends. In germline, CDR1 is SQVTM, CDR2 ANQGSEA. This CDR3 is 11 amino acids long. The CDR3 bases are TGCAGCGCAAGCAAAGAGGGCAGAGCTTTCTTT. Protein product: CSASKEGRAFF.

The V gene is TRBV15, the J gene TRBJ2-3; D is unresolved. This CDR3 is built from 13 residues. Trimming stripped 0 bases from V and 4 bases from J, with 5 bases between. CDR1 LNHNV and CDR2 YYDKDF come from the germline V gene (reference sequence). The CDR3 DNA reads as TGTGCCACCAGCAGAGATACGGCAGATACGCAGTATTTT. Translation: CATSRDTADTQYF.

The V and J genes are TRBV2 and TRBJ1-5; 8 bases line up with TRBD1. Trimming at V came to 3 bases and at J to 1 base, leaving 14 bases not matched to a gene. The CDR3 spans 19 residues. CDR1 is SNHLY and CDR2 is FYNNEI in the germline V gene. The CDR3 reads CASSEDGQGRVWSNQPQHF. The CDR3 coding sequence is TGTGCCAGCAGTGAGGATGGACAGGGTAGGGTGTGGAGCAATCAGCCCCAGCATTTT.

The chain has TRBV6-1 and TRBJ1-1; a possible D gene is TRBD1 (5 bases). The V gene's germline CDR1 is MNHNS and CDR2 SASEGT. Trimming took off 5 bases at V and 6 bases at J, with 13 bases between the two ends. The CDR3 contains 13 residues. In DNA, the CDR3 is TGTGCCAGCAGTAGTCGCCAGGGATCTGAAGCTTTCTTT. It is translated as CASSSRQGSEAFF.

Written as DNA, the CDR3 is TGTGCCAGCAGCTTAGGAGGGGGGGCCTACAATGAGCAGTTCTTC. Amino acid sequence: CASSLGGGAYNEQFF. The rearrangement uses TRBV11-2 and TRBJ2-1, with D possibly TRBD2 on 7 matching bases. Trimming removed 1 base from V and 2 bases from J, with 9 bases in between. CDR1 is SGHAT and CDR2 is FQNNGV in the germline V gene. The CDR3 has 15 residues. The full variable domain, in which reference TRBV11-2 and TRBJ2-1 provide the parts outside the CDR3, is EAGVAQSPRYKIIEKRQSVAFWCNPISGHATLYWYQQILGQGPKLLIQFQNNGVVDDSQLPKDRFSAERLKGVDSTLKIQPAKLEDSAVYLCASSLGGGAYNEQFFGPGTRLTVL.

This clone showed up just once. The rearrangement joins TRBV19 to TRBJ1-2, with D possibly TRBD1 on 5 matching bases. This CDR3 region has 16 residues. Germline V lookup: CDR1 LNHDA, CDR2 SQIVND (reference sequence). V lost 8 bases, J lost 5 bases, and 24 bases lay in between. CDR3 sequence: CASYGWAPSKGYGYTF. CDR3 DNA: TGTGCCAGTTACGGTTGGGCACCTAGTAAGGGGTATGGCTACACCTTC.

The chain has TRBV5-4 and TRBJ1-1; 8 positions agree with TRBD1. This CDR3 has 14 residues. CDR1 SGHNT and CDR2 YYREEE come from the germline V gene (reference sequence). V shed 1 base, J shed 5 bases, and the junction held 4 bases outside the gene matches. The CDR3 loop is CASSLTGGETEAFF. DNA of the CDR3: TGTGCCAGCAGCTTGACAGGGGGGGAGACTGAAGCTTTCTTT.

The genes are TRBV12-5 and TRBJ2-7, with D hard to call. Trimming stripped 6 bases from V and 7 bases from J, with 16 bases between. The length of the CDR3 is 13 residues. Germline V CDR1 and CDR2: LGHNT, FRNRAP. The CDR3 bases are TGTGCTAGTGGAGCGTCCCTGGTCGGGGAGCAGTACTTC. The encoded protein is CASGASLVGEQYF.

V usage is TRBV6-7 and J usage is TRBJ1-1; a weak D match, TRBD1 (5 bases). TRBV6-7 is known as an ORF, though its function is uncertain. CDR3 length equals 12 residues. Trimming took off 0 bases at V and 11 bases at J, with 10 bases between the two ends. CDR3 nucleotide sequence: TGTGCCAGCAGTTACTCGGAGGGGAAGGCTTTCTTT. Translation: CASSYSEGKAFF.

This chain links TRBV7-2 with TRBJ1-5; TRBD1 might be the D (6 bases). Trimming shortened V by 5 bases and J by 7 bases, and 9 bases separated the two germline ends. The CDR3 consists of 12 residues. Germline CDR1 reads SGHTA; CDR2 reads FQGNSA. The CDR3 nucleotides read TGTGCCAGCAGCCAACAGGGCCAGCCCCAGCATTTT. Amino acid sequence: CASSQQGQPQHF.

This chain connects TRBV6-5 to TRBJ2-5; 9 bases are shared with TRBD1. Germline loops: CDR1 MNHEY, CDR2 SVGAGI. V was pared by 10 bases and J by 5 bases, with 8 bases of the junction left unmatched. The CDR3 runs to 13 residues. CDR3 nucleotide sequence: TGTGCCACCGGGACAGGGCTAGGGGAGACCCAGTACTTC. Encoded protein: CATGTGLGETQYF.

J is TRBJ2-1 and V is TRBV7-2; 14 bases agree with TRBD2. Germline lookup yields CDR1 SGHTA and CDR2 FQGNSA. The V and J ends lost 5 bases and 6 bases, in that order; junction bases with no gene match: 6. The CDR3 covers 16 residues. CDR3 in amino acids: CASSTGLAGGLNEQFF. In nucleotides, the CDR3 is TGTGCCAGCAGCACCGGACTAGCGGGGGGCCTCAATGAGCAGTTCTTC.